The T cell receptor (beta chain) described here comes from a study of immune evolution from preneoplasia to lung adenocarcinoma. Using immunoSEQ multiplex PCR, the repertoire was profiled, and TCRdb retains in-frame clones only, with some absent. The repertoire includes several thousand clones, roughly 84% of them detected once, and around 3.2% sits in the top ten. The specimen was FFPE minimally invasive lung adenocarcinoma tissue. The source of this sequence is a person aged 70 to 85 with lung adenocarcinoma.

Here the CDR3 DNA reads TGCGACACTCCGCAAGGGGGGACACAGGGGTTGTGGGAGACCCAGTACTTC. Translating gives CDTPQGGTQGLWETQYF. The chain employs TRBV4-1 and TRBJ2-5, with D tentatively TRBD1 (7 bases). CDR1 and CDR2 from the germline V gene are MGHRA and YSYEKL. This CDR3 is 17 amino acids long.